This TCR beta chain is from a study of T cell responses to AZD1222 COVID-19 vaccine. Study-level information: Pooled together were second doses at about 4 or about 12 weeks.

Measured with immunoSEQ multiplex PCR; TCRdb has only the in-frame clones, and not every one. The sample records 100,000 or so clones, 82% being singletons. The ends were cut back, 4 bases at V and 6 bases at J, with 6 bases in the middle. Germline CDR1 is SNHLY and CDR2 is FYNNEI. This CDR3 region has 12 residues. This clone appeared a few times. Its antigen is still unknown. Whole-study findings and limits: With two AZD1222 doses given, Spike-specific TCR breadth and depth both rose.

Sequences were derived from peripheral blood, sampled on day 0 of AZD1222 vaccination. V usage is TRBV2 and J usage is TRBJ1-4; D is unresolved. The clonotype was recovered from an adult in good health. Here the CDR3 DNA reads TGTGCCAGCAGTGTCTGGGATGAAAAACTGTTTTTT. Amino acid sequence: CASSVWDEKLFF.